This is a list of T cell receptor beta chains from one sample in a study of cytomegalovirus exposure and HLA in healthy donors. TCRdb keeps only in-frame clones here, not all; method: immunoSEQ multiplex PCR. The table has a few hundred thousand clones, roughly 89% seen once. Source material: PBMCs. The receptors shown here come from a young woman in good health and CMV-seronegative. Both conserved end residues are part of each CDR3. A D gene is named only where the DNA matches it firmly. Only part of the rows carry a size: once, few, many, or a class if the clone is expanded.

>NA|TRBJ2-3|TRBV19|NA|14
CASSGAGTTDTQYF
TGTGCCAGTAGTGGGGCGGGGACCACAGATACGCAGTATTTT
>NA|TRBJ2-1|TRBV10-1|NA|13
CASSETHYNEQFF
TGCGCCAGCAGTGAGACTCATTACAATGAGCAGTTCTTC
>NA|TRBJ2-5|TRBV4-1|NA|13
CASSQEGPREQYF
TGCGCCAGCAGCCAAGAGGGGCCTAGAGAGCAGTACTTC
>TRBD1|TRBJ2-7|TRBV5-4|NA|15
CASSPGQGAYYEQYF
TGTGCCAGCAGCCCGGGACAGGGGGCGTATTACGAGCAGTACTTC
>TRBD1|TRBJ1-4|TRBV7-7|NA|13
CASSTDRGEKLFF
TGTGCCAGCAGCACCGACAGGGGGGAAAAACTGTTTTTT
>TRBD1|TRBJ1-1|TRBV5-1|NA|14
CASNPGGKGTEAFF
TGCGCCAGCAACCCAGGGGGTAAAGGAACTGAAGCTTTCTTT
>NA|TRBJ2-3|TRBV29-1|NA|14
CSANAGTSTDTQYF
TGCAGCGCTAATGCCGGGACTAGCACAGATACGCAGTATTTT
>TRBD2|TRBJ2-1|TRBV7-3|NA|15
CASSRGLAVYNEQFF
TGTGCCAGCAGCCGAGGACTAGCGGTCTACAATGAGCAGTTCTTC
>NA|TRBJ2-3|TRBV5-4|NA|17
CASSLARDSPSTDTQYF
TGTGCCAGCAGCTTGGCCCGGGATTCCCCTAGCACAGATACGCAGTATTTT
>NA|TRBJ1-2|TRBV5-6|NA|15
CASSLGQVNHYGYTF
TGTGCCAGCAGCTTGGGGCAGGTTAATCACTATGGCTACACCTTC
>NA|TRBJ1-5|TRBV6-1|NA|16
CASSERTTYSNQPQHF
TGTGCCAGCAGTGAGCGGACAACTTATAGCAATCAGCCCCAGCATTTT
>TRBD1|TRBJ1-4|TRBV28|NA|17
CASSPGQGRLGSEKLFF
TGTGCCAGCAGTCCAGGACAGGGGCGCCTAGGAAGTGAAAAACTGTTTTTT
>TRBD1|TRBJ1-3|TRBV7-9|NA|15
CASSRRDRDGNTIYF
TGTGCCAGCAGCAGAAGGGACAGGGATGGAAACACCATATATTTT
>TRBD1|TRBJ2-5|TRBV15|once|14
CATSRDQGVETQYF
TGTGCCACCAGCAGAGATCAGGGGGTAGAGACCCAGTACTTC
>TRBD1|TRBJ2-3|TRBV11-3|NA|15
CASSLATGYTDTQYF
TGTGCCAGCAGCTTAGCGACAGGGTACACAGATACGCAGTATTTT
>NA|TRBJ2-3|TRBV12-2|NA|17
CASRSSLPSGGTDTQYF
TGTGCAAGTCGCTCCTCTCTACCAAGCGGGGGCACAGATACGCAGTATTTT